The subject of this entry is one TCR beta chain. Its antigen is currently not known. Per-base quality was not reported, and no clone a single base away is much larger than it. Germline trimming: 1 base from V, 6 bases from J; junction bases outside gene matches: 18. The CDR1 and CDR2 encoded by the germline V gene (reference sequence) are LGHDT and YNNKEL. The CDR3 holds 19 amino acids from the cysteine to the phenylalanine. The CDR3 DNA has 57 bases and is translated from base 1. The sample belongs to a study of T cell responses to AZD1222 COVID-19 vaccine (dated by TCRdb to the early 2020s). General notes on the study: A total of about 230 trial participants underwent TCR sequencing, of whom 200 to 220 received two doses of AZD1222 and some 25 received two doses of the MenACWY control vaccine. Trial participants were enrolled by age into subgroups of 18-55, 56-69 and 70-plus years, and around 140, 26 and 57 TCR-sequenced participants, respectively, were included in these subgroups. Overall results and qualifications from the work: The 56-69-year group was small, and its depth increase did not reach significance, likely because of low power. Spike-specific TCR breadth and depth rose significantly after two AZD1222 doses compared with day 0 and with MenACWY recipients. CD4 TCRs associated with the vaccine covered the entire spike protein, and the dominant responses were in regions 160-218 and 743-854. Because no samples from the day 14 peak response were available, repertoires could be characterized only after the peak T cell response. Conclusions about previously exposed vaccinees are limited because only six or seven AZD1222 recipients were SARS-CoV-2 seropositive at baseline. Nearly half of unique spike-specific TCRs reportedly recognized epitopes outside regions mutated in the B.1.351 and B.1.1.7 variants. Participants were mostly white British and included more females than males, and it was suggested by the authors that clonal diversity may have been underestimated.

Sample time point, as interpreted from the label and publication: about 28 days (+/-7) after the second vaccine dose. Because spike-specific TCR depth and breadth did not differ between the two schedules, AZD1222 recipients who got a second dose at roughly 4 weeks were pooled with those who got a second dose at roughly 12 weeks. The vaccinee samples were drawn from two UK trials, COV001 and COV002, one of which was a single-blind randomized controlled phase 2/3 trial testing AZD1222 (ChAdOx1 nCoV-19) in healthy adults. For TCRbeta chain sequencing, PBMC samples were collected from trial participants at day 0 and at day 28 after the second dose. The CDR3 regions of human TCRbeta chains were analyzed by immunosequencing. The paper's data handling went like this. TCRs in the repertoires were compared against a reference library of SARS-CoV-2-specific TCRs that had been generated with the MIRA antigen-specificity platform. Breadth was defined as the fraction of unique TCRs that were SARS-CoV-2-associated. Depth was defined as the fraction of total T cells that were SARS-CoV-2-associated. Each spike-specific TCR was assigned to its reactive spike region and to a CD4 or CD8 class using the MIRA data. Log10-transformed breadth and depth values were compared by one-way ANOVA with Sidak's multiple comparisons tests. TCRdb took this table from immuneACCESS and kept in-frame rearrangements with V and J called. Such tables lack part of the clones; where checked against another copy, unresolved V genes explain under half of the gap, and the rest is unexplained. Clone size and the V and J calls come from that table; the DNA yielded D and trimming. Recorded for this sample are about 150,000 clones; 80% to 95% of them occurred a single time. The ten top clones hold around 3.1% of the sample.

Sequenced material: peripheral blood, taken 28 days after the second AZD1222 dose. This sequence originates from an adult who received the AZD1222 COVID-19 vaccine. The chain is encoded by TRBV3-1 (or the pseudogene TRBV3-2) joined to TRBJ2-1, with 7 junctional bases fitting TRBD2. In nucleotides, the sequence is TGTGCCAGCAGCCAAGGATTTATCAAGATGGGCGGGGGAAGCAATGAGCAGTTCTTC. Translated, this gives CASSQGFIKMGGGSNEQFF.